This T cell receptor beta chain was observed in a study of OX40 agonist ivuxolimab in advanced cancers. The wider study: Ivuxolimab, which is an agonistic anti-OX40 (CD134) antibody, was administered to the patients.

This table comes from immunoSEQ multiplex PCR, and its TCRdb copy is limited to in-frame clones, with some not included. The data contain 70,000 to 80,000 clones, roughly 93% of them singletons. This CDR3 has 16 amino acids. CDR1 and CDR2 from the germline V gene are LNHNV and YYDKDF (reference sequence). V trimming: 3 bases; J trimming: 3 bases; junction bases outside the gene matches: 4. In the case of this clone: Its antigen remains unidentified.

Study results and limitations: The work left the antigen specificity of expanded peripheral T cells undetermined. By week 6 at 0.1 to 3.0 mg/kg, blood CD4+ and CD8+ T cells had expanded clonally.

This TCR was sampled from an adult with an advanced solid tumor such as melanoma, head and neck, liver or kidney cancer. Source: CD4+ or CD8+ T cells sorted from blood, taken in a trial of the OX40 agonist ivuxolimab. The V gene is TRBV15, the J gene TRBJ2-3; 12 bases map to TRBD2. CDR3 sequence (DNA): TGTGCCACCAGCAGGGCCGGGACTAGCGGGACAGATACGCAGTATTTT. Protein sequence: CATSRAGTSGTDTQYF. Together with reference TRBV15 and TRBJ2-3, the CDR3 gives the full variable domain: DAMVIQNPRYQVTQFGKPVTLSCSQTLNHNVMYWYQQKSSQAPKLLFHYYDKDFNNEADTPDNFQSRRPNTSFCFLDIRSPGLGDTAMYLCATSRAGTSGTDTQYFGPGTRLTVL.